This T cell receptor (beta chain) was sequenced during a study of graft-versus-host responses after intestinal transplantation. Study-wide context: Recipients uniformly received anti-thymocyte globulin induction, followed by tacrolimus and steroids for approximately 3 years. Findings of the study overall: Declining HvG levels early post-transplant were linked to peak circulating GvH clone levels. Researchers found GvH clones in recipient marrow, and some showed up first in ileum or blood. Elevated graft-versus-host to host-versus-graft clonal ratios in allografts were recorded for patients with graft-donor T cell macrochimerism.

The data were produced by immunoSEQ multiplex PCR, yet TCRdb's version contains in-frame clones alone and is incomplete. In the table there are 86,000 or so clones, under 95% of which are singletons. The CDR3 extends over 13 amino acids. The V gene lost 1 base and the J gene lost 3 bases, with 4 bases spanning the gap. Germline V gene lookup returns CDR1 SEHNR and CDR2 FQNEAQ (reference sequence). For this clone: Its matching antigen is unknown. Within the sample, other DNA sequences also encode this same CDR3.

The sequence was collected from a human donor who received an intestinal transplant. The specimen comprised unstimulated CD8+ T cells sorted from spleen or lymph node cells, sampled before intestinal transplant. The chain combines TRBV7-9 with TRBJ2-1; D ambiguous. CDR3 in amino acids: CASSLDGYNEQFF. CDR3 nucleotides: TGTGCCAGCAGCTTAGACGGCTACAATGAGCAGTTCTTC.